The 21 T cell receptor beta chains presented below share a single source sample, sequenced in a study of T cells in Graves' hyperthyroidism and ophthalmopathy. It was RNA transcripts that yielded the amplified TCR beta CDR3 regions. When the TCR CDR3 underwent first-round RT-PCR, the HTBI primer set was used. TCRdb reprocessed the multiplex PCR reads with MiXCR, giving one entry per CDR3 protein. The data show about 290,000 distinct CDR3 sequences, about 14% seen once. Sequencing was performed on blood. The receptors shown here come from a woman aged 25 to 45 with Graves' hyperthyroidism that later progressed to Graves' ophthalmopathy.

In its sample, this clonotype was seen many times. V gene TRBV7-8 combines with J gene TRBJ2-1, with 9 bases aligning to TRBD2. V lost 2 bases to trimming and J lost 8 bases; unmatched junction nucleotides: 10. This CDR3 is 16 amino acids long. Germline V gene lookup returns CDR1 SGHVS and CDR2 FQNEAQ. CDR3 nucleotide sequence: TGTGCCAGCAGCTTAAAGCTAGCGGGACAAGAGGATGAGCAGTTCTTC. This translates into CASSLKLAGQEDEQFF.

This clonotype was observed many times. This chain connects TRBV2 to TRBJ2-1; 8 bases line up with TRBD2. V lost 0 bases and J lost 6; bases outside the gene matches: 4. The CDR3 length is 15 residues. CDR1 and CDR2 from the germline V gene are SNHLY and FYNNEI. In nucleotides, the CDR3 is TGTGCCAGCAGTGAAGCAGCGGGAGTAGCCAATGAGCAGTTCTTC. It codes for CASSEAAGVANEQFF.

The chain links TRBV4-3 to TRBJ2-1, with D possibly matching TRBD2 (5 bases). Deletions cut 4 bases from V and 0 bases from J, with 10 bases between. The CDR3 length is 15 residues. Germline-derived CDR1 and CDR2 are LGHNA and YSLEER. DNA for the CDR3: TGCGCCAGCAGCCCGGACTTGAGCTCCTACAATGAGCAGTTCTTC. Translation gives CASSPDLSSYNEQFF.

There are many counts of this clonotype. The chain uses TRBV27 and TRBJ2-5; 7 nucleotides match TRBD2. With 2 bases clipped from V and 1 base from J, the junction kept 7 bases outside the gene matches. The CDR3 has 16 amino acids. Germline lookup yields CDR1 MNHEY and CDR2 SMNVEV (reference sequence). The CDR3, as DNA: TGTGCCAGCAGTTTACATGCGGGAGACCTCCAAGAGACCCAGTACTTC. It codes for CASSLHAGDLQETQYF.

This clonotype was seen repeatedly, ten times or more. The chain joins TRBV5-8 to TRBJ2-4; the match to TRBD1 covers 7 bases. The V gene end was trimmed by 5 bases and the J gene end by 2 bases; junction bases not matched to a gene: 10. From germline, CDR1 is SGHTS and CDR2 YDEGEE. The CDR3 runs to 16 residues. The CDR3 here is CASSPGTVGTKNIQYF. CDR3 in DNA: TGTGCCAGCAGTCCGGGGACAGTCGGGACCAAAAACATTCAGTACTTC.

The chain employs TRBV19 and TRBJ2-5; the D gene could be TRBD1 or TRBD2 (5 bases each). CDR3 length: 16 residues. Germline CDR1 reads LNHDA; CDR2 reads SQIVND (reference sequence). The V and J ends lost 5 bases and 5 bases respectively, with 21 bases between them. CDR3 in DNA: TGTGCCAGTAGTCTAATGGGGACGGCCGTGGTCGAGACCCAGTACTTC. Protein: CASSLMGTAVVETQYF. The full variable domain, with the rest looked up from reference TRBV19 and TRBJ2-5, is DGGITQSPKYLFRKEGQNVTLSCEQNLNHDAMYWYRQDPGQGLRLIYYSQIVNDFQKGDIAEGYSVSREKKESFPLTVTSAQKNPTAFYLCASSLMGTAVVETQYFGPGTRLLVL.

In this sample, this clonotype turned up many times. The V gene is TRBV19, the J gene TRBJ2-7; perhaps TRBD2 as D (5 bases). Trimming shortened V by 1 base and J by 7 bases, and 14 bases separated the two germline ends. The CDR3 spans 14 residues. Germline values: CDR1 LNHDA, CDR2 SQIVND (reference sequence). For the CDR3, the DNA is TGTGCCAGTAGTATAGTAAGGGAGACGGGTGAGCAGTACTTC. This codes for CASSIVRETGEQYF.

This clonotype was recorded at least ten times. V is TRBV7-6 and J is TRBJ2-3; unclear D gene. V was shortened by 5 bases and J by 6 bases, with 15 bases between the two germline ends. The germline CDR1 and CDR2 sequences are SGHVS and FNYEAQ. This CDR3 spans 14 amino acids. CDR3 residues: CASSRYGPVDTQYF. As DNA, the CDR3 is TGTGCCAGCAGCAGGTACGGGCCCGTGGATACGCAGTATTTT.

V usage is TRBV5-1 and J usage is TRBJ2-2; 7 nucleotides agree with TRBD1. The CDR3 is 16 residues long. CDR1 and CDR2 (germline): SGHRS, YFSETQ. V lost 3 bases, J lost 4 bases, and 9 bases stayed unmatched. The CDR3 DNA follows: TGCGCCAGCAGCTCAGGGAAGGGACAGAGCACCGGGGAGCTGTTTTTT. Translating it yields CASSSGKGQSTGELFF.

In its sample, this clonotype was seen many times. The chain couples TRBV12-3 or TRBV12-4 to TRBJ1-6; TRBD1 matches 9 bases. The trim removed 4 bases at V and 9 bases at J, leaving 7 bases unmatched. There are 15 residues in the CDR3. CDR3 amino acids: CASSSQGAQSSPLHF. The CDR3 DNA reads as TGTGCCAGCAGTTCACAGGGGGCTCAGAGTTCACCCCTCCACTTT.

This clonotype came up many times. The chain employs TRBV6-1 and TRBJ1-6; the D gene is possibly TRBD1 (6 bases). Trimming stripped 0 bases from V and 8 bases from J, with 8 bases between. Per germline, CDR1 MNHNS and CDR2 SASEGT. The CDR3 runs 14 residues. The CDR3 sequence: CASSEASGDSPLHF. CDR3 nucleotides: TGTGCCAGCAGTGAAGCCTCAGGGGATTCACCCCTCCACTTT.

This clonotype was picked up a small number of times. The V gene is TRBV28, the J gene TRBJ2-3; 11 bases are shared with TRBD2. The CDR3 contains 15 residues. Trimming cost V 10 bases and J 3 bases; bases outside gene matches: 9. CDR1 and CDR2 (germline): MDHEN, SYDVKM. The CDR3 reads CATRTSGSWTDTQYF. The CDR3 DNA follows: TGTGCCACTCGAACTAGCGGGAGTTGGACAGATACGCAGTATTTT. The full variable domain, in which reference TRBV28 and TRBJ2-3 provide the parts outside the CDR3, is DVKVTQSSRYLVKRTGEKVFLECVQDMDHENMFWYRQDPGLGLRLIYFSYDVKMKEKGDIPEGYSVSREKKERFSLILESASTNQTSMYLCATRTSGSWTDTQYFGPGTRLTVL.

This clonotype was seen repeatedly, ten times or more. V and J are TRBV12-5 and TRBJ2-1, with D possibly matching TRBD2 (5 bases). The germline V gene has CDR1 LGHNT and CDR2 FRNRAP. The V gene lost 9 bases and the J gene lost 6 bases, with 24 bases spanning the gap. The CDR3 is made up of 16 amino acids. The CDR3 sequence is CASRRRWLPAVNEQFF. The CDR3 DNA reads TGTGCTAGCCGGAGGCGGTGGCTCCCCGCGGTCAATGAGCAGTTCTTC.

This clonotype has a count of ten or more. The chain is built from TRBV7-2 and TRBJ1-2; no clear D gene. From germline, CDR1 is SGHTA and CDR2 FQGNSA. Trimming removed 3 bases at V and 4 bases at J, with 12 bases between. The CDR3 sequence is 14 residues long. The DNA of the CDR3 is TGTGCCAGCAGCTTCGAGGTCACTCTCTATGGCTACACCTTC. Translating it yields CASSFEVTLYGYTF.

This clonotype came up many times. The chain recombines TRBV5-1 with TRBJ2-7, with TRBD2 matching 7 bases. The V gene's germline CDR1 is SGHRS and CDR2 YFSETQ. The junction had 13 bases not matched to a gene; V was cut back by 0 bases and J by 7 bases. There are 16 residues in the CDR3. The CDR3 DNA reads as TGCGCCAGCAGCTTGGGAATGGGAGCGGGACCCTGGGAGCAGTACTTC. Its protein product is CASSLGMGAGPWEQYF.

This clonotype came up many times. CDR3 sequence (DNA): TGTGCCAGCAGCCAAGAGACAGGGGTGAGGGAGACCCAGTACTTC. As protein: CASSQETGVRETQYF. This chain connects TRBV7-6 to TRBJ2-5; TRBD1 agrees at 8 bases. Looked up from germline, CDR1 is SGHVS and CDR2 is FNYEAQ. The CDR3 length is 15 residues. Trimming cost V 5 bases and J 5 bases; bases outside gene matches: 10. The full variable domain, rest sourced from reference TRBV7-6 and TRBJ2-5, is GAGVSQSPRYKVTKRGQDVALRCDPISGHVSLYWYRQALGQGPEFLTYFNYEAQQDKSGLPNDRFSAERPEGSISTLTIQRTEQRDSAMYRCASSQETGVRETQYFGPGTRLLVL.

The sample holds one count of this clonotype. The rearrangement links TRBV7-2 to TRBJ1-2; D not resolved. V was clipped by 3 bases and J by 0 bases, with 14 bases between them. Germline V gene sequence: CDR1 SGHTA, CDR2 FQGNSA. The CDR3 runs to 16 residues. CDR3 coding DNA: TGTGCCAGCAGCTTCAGAGACCGGGGATCTAACTATGGCTACACCTTC. This encodes CASSFRDRGSNYGYTF.

This chain connects TRBV11-2 to TRBJ2-3; D unclear. V lost 5 bases and J 0 bases, leaving 12 bases between the germline ends. The CDR3 loop spans 15 amino acids. Looked up from germline, CDR1 is SGHAT and CDR2 is FQNNGV. As DNA, the CDR3 is TGTGCCAGCAGCCGAGACGGGTCTAGCACAGATACGCAGTATTTT. It is translated as CASSRDGSSTDTQYF.

This clonotype was found many times. The chain combines TRBV2 with TRBJ2-7, with 7 bases lining up with TRBD1. Per the germline V gene, CDR1 is SNHLY and CDR2 is FYNNEI. The CDR3 runs to 13 residues. V trimming: 6 bases; J trimming: 4 bases; junction bases outside the gene matches: 6. CDR3: CASRIDRVYEQYF. The CDR3, as DNA: TGTGCCAGCAGAATCGACAGGGTGTACGAGCAGTACTTC. Filled out from reference TRBV2 and TRBJ2-7, the complete variable domain reads EPEVTQTPSHQVTQMGQEVILRCVPISNHLYFYWYRQILGQKVEFLVSFYNNEISEKSEIFDDQFSVERPDGSNFTLKIRSTKLEDSAMYFCASRIDRVYEQYFGPGTRLTVT.

This clonotype was observed many times. The chain is built from TRBV18 and TRBJ2-7, with 7 positions matching TRBD1. Germline trimming cut 3 bases from V and 0 bases from J; bases unmatched to any gene: 8. Germline V lookup: CDR1 KGHSH, CDR2 LQKENI. The CDR3 runs to 16 residues. The CDR3 sequence: CASSPRDRRDSYEQYF. In DNA form, the CDR3 reads TGTGCCAGCTCACCTAGGGACAGACGGGACTCCTACGAGCAGTACTTC.

The genes are TRBV6-1 and TRBJ2-1; the D gene is possibly TRBD2 (6 bases). The CDR3 is made up of 15 amino acids. Germline assignment: CDR1 MNHNS and CDR2 SASEGT. The V end lost 7 bases, the J end lost 4 bases, and 17 bases lay between the germline ends. CDR3 sequence: CASKGHGSLYNEQFF. The DNA for the CDR3 is TGTGCCAGCAAGGGGCACGGGAGCCTTTACAATGAGCAGTTCTTC.